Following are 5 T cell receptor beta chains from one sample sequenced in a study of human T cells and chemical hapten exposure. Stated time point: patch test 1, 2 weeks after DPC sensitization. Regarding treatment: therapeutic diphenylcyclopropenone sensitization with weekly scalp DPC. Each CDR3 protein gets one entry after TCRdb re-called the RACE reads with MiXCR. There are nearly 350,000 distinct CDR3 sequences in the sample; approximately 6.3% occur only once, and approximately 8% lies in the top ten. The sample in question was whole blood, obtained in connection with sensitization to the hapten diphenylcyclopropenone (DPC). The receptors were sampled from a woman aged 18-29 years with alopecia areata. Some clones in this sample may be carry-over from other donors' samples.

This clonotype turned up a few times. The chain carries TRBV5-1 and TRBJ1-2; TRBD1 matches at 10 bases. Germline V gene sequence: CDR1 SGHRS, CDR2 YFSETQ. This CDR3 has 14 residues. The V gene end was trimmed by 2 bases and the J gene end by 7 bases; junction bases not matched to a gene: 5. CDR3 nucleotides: TGCGCCAGCAGCTTAGGGGACAGGGGAAGTGGCTACACCTTC. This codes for CASSLGDRGSGYTF.

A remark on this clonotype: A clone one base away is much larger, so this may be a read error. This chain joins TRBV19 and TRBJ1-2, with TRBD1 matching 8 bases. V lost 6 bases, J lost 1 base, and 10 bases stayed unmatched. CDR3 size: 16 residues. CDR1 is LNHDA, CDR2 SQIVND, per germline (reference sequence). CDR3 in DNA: TGTGCCAGTAGACGGGCAGGGGGCCGCCTTAACTATGGCTACACCTTC. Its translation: CASRRAGGRLNYGYTF.

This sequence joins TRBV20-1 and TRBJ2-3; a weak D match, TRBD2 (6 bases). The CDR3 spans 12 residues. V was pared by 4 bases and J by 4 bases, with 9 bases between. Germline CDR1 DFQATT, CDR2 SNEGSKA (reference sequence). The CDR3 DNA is TGCAGTGCTACCCCTAGCGCAGATACGCAGTATTTT. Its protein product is CSATPSADTQYF.

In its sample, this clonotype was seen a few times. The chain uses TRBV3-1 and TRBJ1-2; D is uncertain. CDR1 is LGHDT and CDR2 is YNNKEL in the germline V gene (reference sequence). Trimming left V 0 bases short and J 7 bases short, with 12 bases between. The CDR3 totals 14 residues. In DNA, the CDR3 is TGTGCCAGCAGCCAAGATCCCGAAGTTGGTGGCTACACCTTC. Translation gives CASSQDPEVGGYTF.

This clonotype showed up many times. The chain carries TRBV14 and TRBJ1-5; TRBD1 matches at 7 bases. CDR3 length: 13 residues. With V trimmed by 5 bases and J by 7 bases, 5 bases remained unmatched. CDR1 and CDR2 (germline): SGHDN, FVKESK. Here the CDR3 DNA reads TGTGCCAGCAGCACAGGGGTTCGACAGCCCCAGCATTTT. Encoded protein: CASSTGVRQPQHF.